One sample yielded the 26 T cell receptor beta chains listed below, sequenced in a study of OX40 agonist ivuxolimab in advanced cancers. This table comes from immunoSEQ multiplex PCR, and its TCRdb copy is limited to in-frame clones, with some not included. The sample has some 60,000 clones, approximately 86% seen once; the top ten hold about an eighth. The starting material was CD4+ or CD8+ T cells sorted from blood, obtained in a trial of the OX40 agonist ivuxolimab. The receptors shown here come from an adult with an advanced solid tumor such as melanoma, head and neck, liver or kidney cancer.

This sequence joins TRBV6-1 and TRBJ2-2; the D gene is possibly TRBD2 (6 bases). The V end was cut by 1 base, the J end by 7 bases, with 13 bases between. Germline V gene sequence: CDR1 MNHNS, CDR2 SASEGT. The CDR3 consists of 15 residues. The CDR3 here is CASSEVRGTFGELFF. The CDR3 bases are TGTGCCAGCAGTGAAGTTAGAGGGACTTTCGGGGAGCTGTTTTTT.

There are a few counts of this clone. CDR3 protein: CASSPVDRTVRKTQYF. DNA for the CDR3: TGTGCCAGCAGTCCGGTCGACCGGACCGTGCGGAAGACCCAGTACTTC. The rearrangement links TRBV28 to TRBJ2-5; D uncertain. CDR3 length: 16 residues. The V and J ends lost 5 bases and 6 bases respectively, with 22 bases between them. Germline assignment: CDR1 MDHEN and CDR2 SYDVKM.

The chain carries TRBV29-1 and TRBJ2-1; TRBD2 matches at 10 bases. The CDR3 extends over 12 amino acids. V was clipped by 7 bases and J by 4 bases; unmatched bases: 1. Per germline, CDR1 SQVTM and CDR2 ANQGSEA. The CDR3 DNA reads as TGCAGCGCGGGACTAGCGTACAATGAGCAGTTCTTC. It specifies CSAGLAYNEQFF.

The J gene is TRBJ2-5, the V gene TRBV4-1, with D perhaps matching TRBD1 (5 bases). V shed 2 bases and J shed 4 bases, with 8 bases lying between them. Germline values: CDR1 MGHRA, CDR2 YSYEKL. CDR3 length equals 13 residues. CDR3 protein: CASSQPGAETQYF. DNA for the CDR3: TGCGCCAGCAGCCAACCTGGGGCAGAGACCCAGTACTTC.

This clone was recorded only once. The chain carries TRBV30 and TRBJ1-5; D is unclear. V was shortened by 3 bases and J by 0 bases, with 12 bases between the two germline ends. The CDR3 length is 15 residues. The germline V gene encodes CDR1 GTSNPN and CDR2 SVGIG (reference sequence). The CDR3 spells CAWSPPRPSNQPQHF. The CDR3 region has the DNA TGTGCCTGGAGCCCCCCGCGACCTAGCAATCAGCCCCAGCATTTT.

This chain connects TRBV29-1 to TRBJ1-1, with a possible D match to TRBD1 (5 bases). V gave up 7 bases and J gave up 5 bases, with 14 bases separating them. The CDR3 runs 12 residues. From germline, CDR1 is SQVTM and CDR2 ANQGSEA. CDR3 sequence (DNA): TGCAGCGCCGGACACTTGGGGACTGAAGCTTTCTTT. Translating gives CSAGHLGTEAFF. The variable domain in full, completed from reference TRBV29-1 and TRBJ1-1, reads SAVISQKPSRDICQRGTSLTIQCQVDSQVTMMFWYRQQPGQSLTLIATANQGSEATYESGFVIDKFPISRPNLTFSTLTVSNMSPEDSSIYLCSAGHLGTEAFFGQGTRLTVV.

V and J are TRBV27 and TRBJ2-1; TRBD2 matches at 12 bases. Unmatched junction bases numbered 15, after V lost 3 bases and J lost 6 bases. Germline V gene sequence: CDR1 MNHEY, CDR2 SMNVEV (reference sequence). The CDR3 runs 19 residues. CDR3 nucleotide sequence: TGTGCCAGCAGTTTGCGTCCTAGCGGGAGGGCCTCAAGGTTCAATGAGCAGTTCTTC. Amino acid sequence: CASSLRPSGRASRFNEQFF.

The chain has TRBV4-1 and TRBJ2-5, with D perhaps matching TRBD1 (6 bases). CDR3 length: 15 amino acids. Germline lookup yields CDR1 MGHRA and CDR2 YSYEKL. Trimming took off 2 bases at V and 4 bases at J, with 14 bases between the two ends. In DNA form, the CDR3 reads TGCGCCAGCAGCCAACACGGGACACAGAGAGAGACCCAGTACTTC. Protein sequence: CASSQHGTQRETQYF.

CDR3: CASSLGTGAGANVLTF. CDR3 nucleotide sequence: TGTGCCAGCAGCTTAGGGACAGGGGCTGGGGCCAACGTCCTGACTTTC. This chain links TRBV7-3 with TRBJ2-6, with 10 bases identical to TRBD1. The CDR3 covers 16 residues. Trimming at V came to 2 bases and at J to 2 bases, leaving 0 bases not matched to a gene. Germline V gives CDR1 SGHTA, CDR2 FQGTGA.

CDR3 in amino acids: CASSFARDTEAFF. In DNA form, the CDR3 reads TGTGCCAGCTCATTTGCCAGGGACACTGAAGCTTTCTTT. The chain has TRBV18 and TRBJ1-1; possibly TRBD1 for D (5 bases). Per germline, CDR1 KGHSH and CDR2 LQKENI. This CDR3 spans 13 amino acids. Trimming shortened V by 5 bases and J by 3 bases, and 10 bases separated the two germline ends. The full variable domain, its missing parts supplied by reference TRBV18 and TRBJ1-1, is NAGVMQNPRHLVRRRGQEARLRCSPMKGHSHVYWYRQLPEEGLKFMVYLQKENIIDESGMPKERFSAEFPKEGPSILRIQQVVRGDSAAYFCASSFARDTEAFFGQGTRLTVV.

The gene calls are TRBV19 and TRBJ2-7; 7 positions agree with TRBD1. Germline V gene lookup returns CDR1 LNHDA and CDR2 SQIVND (reference sequence). Losses at the gene ends were 3 bases for V and 3 bases for J; bases not matched to a gene: 14. The CDR3 consists of 17 residues. The CDR3 DNA is TGTGCCAGTAGTATCCAGGGCCCGGCAGGGGGAGACTACGAGCAGTACTTC. It encodes CASSIQGPAGGDYEQYF.

This chain uses TRBV5-6 with TRBJ1-1; 12 bases match TRBD1. CDR3 size: 17 residues. Germline loops: CDR1 SGHDT, CDR2 YYEEEE. The V gene end was trimmed by 3 bases and the J gene end by 1 base; junction bases not matched to a gene: 7. This CDR3 is CASSSRDRGHGNTEAFF. The CDR3 region has the DNA TGTGCCAGCAGCTCCCGGGACAGGGGGCATGGGAACACTGAAGCTTTCTTT.

The CDR3 protein is CASSFSGQYQPQHF. CDR3 sequence (DNA): TGTGCCAGCAGTTTTTCCGGACAGTATCAGCCCCAGCATTTT. V gene TRBV27 combines with J gene TRBJ1-5, with a possible D match to TRBD1 (6 bases). Germline loops: CDR1 MNHEY, CDR2 SMNVEV (reference sequence). V lost 3 bases and J 5 bases, leaving 11 bases between the germline ends. This CDR3 is 14 amino acids long.

The V gene is TRBV5-4, the J gene TRBJ1-1; the D gene is possibly TRBD1 (6 bases). V dropped 4 bases and J dropped 0 bases, with 13 bases sitting between them. CDR3 length: 15 amino acids. Germline V gene sequence: CDR1 SGHNT, CDR2 YYREEE (reference sequence). CDR3: CASSPGRGVNTEAFF. CDR3 nucleotides: TGTGCCAGCAGCCCAGGGAGGGGGGTGAACACTGAAGCTTTCTTT.

The gene calls are TRBV7-3 and TRBJ2-2, with D perhaps given as TRBD1 or TRBD2 (5 bases each). CDR1 is SGHTA and CDR2 is FQGTGA in the germline V gene. The germline V and J ends were trimmed by 0 bases and 4 bases, with 6 bases remaining between them. The CDR3 contains 14 residues. CDR3 protein: CASSLTGATGELFF. The CDR3 DNA follows: TGTGCCAGCAGCTTAACCGGGGCCACCGGGGAGCTGTTTTTT.

The V and J genes are TRBV28 and TRBJ2-5, with no clear D. The germline CDR1 and CDR2 sequences are MDHEN and SYDVKM. The V end was cut by 6 bases, the J end by 0 bases, with 17 bases between. This CDR3 has 16 residues. CDR3 residues: CASSQIVGYDQETQYF. The CDR3 DNA is TGTGCCAGCAGCCAGATCGTGGGGTACGACCAAGAGACCCAGTACTTC.

The chain joins TRBV19 to TRBJ1-2; D unresolved. Germline-derived CDR1 and CDR2 are LNHDA and SQIVND (reference sequence). The CDR3 sequence is 15 residues long. Trimming removed 3 bases at V and 2 bases at J, with 13 bases between. In DNA form, the CDR3 reads TGTGCCAGTAGTATTCGAGCCCGAGAGAACTATGGCTACACCTTC. This translates into CASSIRARENYGYTF. The full variable domain, its missing parts supplied by reference TRBV19 and TRBJ1-2, is DGGITQSPKYLFRKEGQNVTLSCEQNLNHDAMYWYRQDPGQGLRLIYYSQIVNDFQKGDIAEGYSVSREKKESFPLTVTSAQKNPTAFYLCASSIRARENYGYTFGSGTRLTVV.

The chain couples TRBV5-1 to TRBJ2-3; TRBD2 might be the D (7 bases). Trimming removed 5 bases from V and 6 bases from J, with 16 bases in between. This CDR3 spans 14 amino acids. The V gene's germline CDR1 is SGHRS and CDR2 YFSETQ. The CDR3 DNA follows: TGCGCCAGCAGTGTCGGGGGGCGCAAGGATACGCAGTATTTT. The encoded protein is CASSVGGRKDTQYF.

The chain's CDR3 is CASSLERGRETQYF. The CDR3 region has the DNA TGTGCCAGCAGCTTAGAGAGAGGGAGGGAGACCCAGTACTTC. This rearrangement joins TRBV11-2 to TRBJ2-5, with a weak D call TRBD2 (6 bases). The V and J ends lost 0 bases and 5 bases respectively, with 10 bases between them. Germline CDR1 is SGHAT and CDR2 is FQNNGV. CDR3 length: 14 residues. Combining the CDR3 with reference TRBV11-2 and TRBJ2-5 gives the whole variable domain EAGVAQSPRYKIIEKRQSVAFWCNPISGHATLYWYQQILGQGPKLLIQFQNNGVVDDSQLPKDRFSAERLKGVDSTLKIQPAKLEDSAVYLCASSLERGRETQYFGPGTRLLVL.

This clone was detected once. The chain employs TRBV5-4 and TRBJ1-6, with 10 bases that match TRBD1. The ends lost 4 bases at V and 10 bases at J; junction bases unmatched: 8. This CDR3 is 15 amino acids long. Germline CDR1 and CDR2: SGHNT and YYREEE (reference sequence). CDR3 bases: TGTGCCAGCAGCGAGCGACAGGGGGCTGGATCACCCCTCCACTTT. It is translated as CASSERQGAGSPLHF.

This clone was observed a single time. The rearrangement links TRBV5-1 to TRBJ1-4; TRBD1 might be the D (5 bases). V lost 0 bases and J lost 6, with 15 bases in between. There are 16 residues in the CDR3. Germline V gene data show CDR1 as SGHRS and CDR2 as YFSETQ. In DNA form, the CDR3 reads TGCGCCAGCAGCTTGGGATTAGGGGAAGTCTATGAAAAACTGTTTTTT. Its translation is CASSLGLGEVYEKLFF.

Turning to this clone: This sample includes further DNA sequences coding for the same CDR3. The V and J genes are TRBV19 and TRBJ1-5; 9 bases match TRBD1. J was trimmed by 6 bases and V by 4 bases; bases with no gene match: 7. This CDR3 spans 15 amino acids. Per germline, CDR1 LNHDA and CDR2 SQIVND (reference sequence). In DNA form, the CDR3 reads TGTGCCAGTAGTAGCGGGACAGGGAGAGGTCAGCCCCAGCATTTT. Translation gives CASSSGTGRGQPQHF.

V is TRBV4-2 and J is TRBJ1-5, with 8 bases fitting TRBD1. V was clipped by 3 bases and J by 7 bases; unmatched bases: 8. The CDR3 length is 15 residues. Germline V gene lookup returns CDR1 LGHNA and CDR2 YNFKEQ. CDR3: CASSQSTGENQPQHF. In nucleotides, the CDR3 is TGTGCCAGCAGCCAGTCGACAGGGGAGAACCAGCCCCAGCATTTT.

The V and J genes are TRBV6-6 and TRBJ1-1; D is undetermined. This CDR3 is 14 amino acids long. Germline CDR1 reads MNHNY; CDR2 reads SVGAGI (reference sequence). V lost 0 bases to trimming and J lost 9 bases, with 14 bases between them. This CDR3 is CASSYSGYSDQAFF. The CDR3 DNA follows: TGTGCCAGCAGTTACTCGGGCTACAGCGACCAAGCTTTCTTT.

The CDR3 region is CASSLASGTGDNEQFF. The CDR3 DNA reads TGTGCCAGCAGCTTAGCCTCCGGGACAGGGGACAATGAGCAGTTCTTC. The rearrangement links TRBV7-3 to TRBJ2-1; the match to TRBD1 covers 10 bases. Germline V gives CDR1 SGHTA, CDR2 FQGTGA. Trimming at V came to 2 bases and at J to 5 bases, leaving 6 bases not matched to a gene. The CDR3 sequence is 16 residues long.

This clone was seen a single time. Germline is not matched at one junction end, which may reflect a read error. This same CDR3 is encoded by further DNA sequences in the sample. The chain links TRBV6-1 to TRBJ1-5; unclear D gene. The CDR3 extends over 16 amino acids. Looked up from germline, CDR1 is MNHNS and CDR2 is SASEGT. The CDR3 DNA reads TGTGCCAGCAGTGAAGTCAGTCGGAATAGCAACCAGCCCCAGCATTTT. It specifies CASSEVSRNSNQPQHF.